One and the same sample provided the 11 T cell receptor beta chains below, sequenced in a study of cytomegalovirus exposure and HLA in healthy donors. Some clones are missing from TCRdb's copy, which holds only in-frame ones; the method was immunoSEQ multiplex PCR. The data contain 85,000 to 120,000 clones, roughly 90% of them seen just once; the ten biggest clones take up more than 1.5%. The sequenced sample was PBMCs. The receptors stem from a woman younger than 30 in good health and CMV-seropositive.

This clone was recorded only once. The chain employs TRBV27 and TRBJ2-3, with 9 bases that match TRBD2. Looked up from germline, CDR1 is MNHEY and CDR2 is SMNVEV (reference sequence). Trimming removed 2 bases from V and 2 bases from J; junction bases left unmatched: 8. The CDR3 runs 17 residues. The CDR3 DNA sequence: TGTGCCAGCAGTTTAAAAGGCGGGGGGGCCTTCACAGATACGCAGTATTTT. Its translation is CASSLKGGGAFTDTQYF.

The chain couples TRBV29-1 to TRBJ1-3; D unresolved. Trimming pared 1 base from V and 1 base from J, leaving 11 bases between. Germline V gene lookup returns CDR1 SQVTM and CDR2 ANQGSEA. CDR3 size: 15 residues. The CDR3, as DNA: TGCAGCGTTGAAGTATACGGGAGATCTGGAAACACCATATATTTT. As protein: CSVEVYGRSGNTIYF.

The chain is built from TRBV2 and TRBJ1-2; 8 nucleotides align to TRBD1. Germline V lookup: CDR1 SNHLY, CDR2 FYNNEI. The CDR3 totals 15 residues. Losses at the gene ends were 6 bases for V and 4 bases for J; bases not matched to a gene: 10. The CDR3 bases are TGTGCCAGCAGCGGATATGCCGGGACAGGCTATGGCTACACCTTC. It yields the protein CASSGYAGTGYGYTF.

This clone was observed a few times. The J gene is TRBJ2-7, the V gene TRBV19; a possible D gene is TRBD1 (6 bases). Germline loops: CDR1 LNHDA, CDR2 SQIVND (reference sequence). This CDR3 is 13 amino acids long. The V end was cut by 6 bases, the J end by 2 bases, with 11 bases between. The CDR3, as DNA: TGTGCCAGTAGCTGGACAGTCACCTACGAGCAGTACTTC. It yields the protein CASSWTVTYEQYF.

In DNA form, the CDR3 reads TGTGCCAGCAGCCGGTATAGCTCCGGGGAGCTGTTTTTT. This encodes CASSRYSSGELFF. The rearrangement joins TRBV11-2 to TRBJ2-2, with unresolved D. V lost 5 bases and J lost 6, with 10 bases in between. Germline lookup yields CDR1 SGHAT and CDR2 FQNNGV. The CDR3 consists of 13 residues.

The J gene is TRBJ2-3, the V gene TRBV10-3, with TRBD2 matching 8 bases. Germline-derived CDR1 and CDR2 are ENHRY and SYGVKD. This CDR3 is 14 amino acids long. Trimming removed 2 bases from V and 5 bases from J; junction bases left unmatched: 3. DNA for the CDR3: TGTGCCATCAGTGAGGCGGGGGGACGAGATACGCAGTATTTT. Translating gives CAISEAGGRDTQYF.

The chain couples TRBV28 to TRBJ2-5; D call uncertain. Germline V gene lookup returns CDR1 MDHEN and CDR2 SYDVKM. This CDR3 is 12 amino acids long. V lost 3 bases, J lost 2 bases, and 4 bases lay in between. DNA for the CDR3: TGTGCCAGCAGTTTCAATCAAGAGACCCAGTACTTC. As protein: CASSFNQETQYF.

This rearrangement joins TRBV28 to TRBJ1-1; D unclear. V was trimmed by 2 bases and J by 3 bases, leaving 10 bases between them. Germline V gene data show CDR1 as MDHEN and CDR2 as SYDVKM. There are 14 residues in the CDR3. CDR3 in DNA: TGTGCCAGCAGTTTACCGGGTTTGCACACTGAAGCTTTCTTT. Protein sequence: CASSLPGLHTEAFF. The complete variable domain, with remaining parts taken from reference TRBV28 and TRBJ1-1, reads DVKVTQSSRYLVKRTGEKVFLECVQDMDHENMFWYRQDPGLGLRLIYFSYDVKMKEKGDIPEGYSVSREKKERFSLILESASTNQTSMYLCASSLPGLHTEAFFGQGTRLTVV.

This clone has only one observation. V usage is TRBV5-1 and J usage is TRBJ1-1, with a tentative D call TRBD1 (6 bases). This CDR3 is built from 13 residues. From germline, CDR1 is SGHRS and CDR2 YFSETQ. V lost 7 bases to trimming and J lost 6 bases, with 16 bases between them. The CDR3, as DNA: TGCGCCAGCCAAAAACAGGGAAGGTCTGAAGCTTTCTTT. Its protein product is CASQKQGRSEAFF.

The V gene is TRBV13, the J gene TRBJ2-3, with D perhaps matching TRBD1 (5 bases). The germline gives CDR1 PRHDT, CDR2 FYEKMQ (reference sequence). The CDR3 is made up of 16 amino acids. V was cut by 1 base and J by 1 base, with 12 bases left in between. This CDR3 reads CASSLVKGARTDTQYF. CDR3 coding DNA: TGTGCCAGCAGCTTAGTTAAAGGGGCCCGCACAGATACGCAGTATTTT.

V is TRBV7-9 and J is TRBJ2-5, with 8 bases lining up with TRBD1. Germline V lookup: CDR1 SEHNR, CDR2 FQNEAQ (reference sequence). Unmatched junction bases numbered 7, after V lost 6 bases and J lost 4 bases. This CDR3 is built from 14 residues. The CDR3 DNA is TGTGCCAGCAGTTCGAGGACAGGGCTAGAGACCCAGTACTTC. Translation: CASSSRTGLETQYF.